Given below is one T cell receptor beta chain in context. This entry is derived from a study of shared clonotypes between healthy human individuals. V trimming: 10 bases; J trimming: 1 base; junction bases outside the gene matches: 4. The CDR3 totals 13 residues. Germline loops: CDR1 MDHEN, CDR2 SYDVKM. Sequencing used immunoSEQ multiplex PCR; TCRdb keeps in-frame clones, though not all of them. The sample yields around 1.1 million clones, around 78% seen once. Naive CD4+ cells were CD45RA-selected; the remaining cells were memory. This rearrangement joins TRBV28 to TRBJ2-7, with 10 bases identical to TRBD1. This receptor was obtained from a man younger than 35 in good health. Some clones in this sample may be carry-over from other donors' samples. Sequenced sample: memory CD4+ T cells from PBMCs. Subset given: CD45RA-negative fraction. The CDR3, as DNA: TGTGCCACCTCGGACAGGGGGTCCTACGAGCAGTACTTC. Translating it yields CATSDRGSYEQYF.